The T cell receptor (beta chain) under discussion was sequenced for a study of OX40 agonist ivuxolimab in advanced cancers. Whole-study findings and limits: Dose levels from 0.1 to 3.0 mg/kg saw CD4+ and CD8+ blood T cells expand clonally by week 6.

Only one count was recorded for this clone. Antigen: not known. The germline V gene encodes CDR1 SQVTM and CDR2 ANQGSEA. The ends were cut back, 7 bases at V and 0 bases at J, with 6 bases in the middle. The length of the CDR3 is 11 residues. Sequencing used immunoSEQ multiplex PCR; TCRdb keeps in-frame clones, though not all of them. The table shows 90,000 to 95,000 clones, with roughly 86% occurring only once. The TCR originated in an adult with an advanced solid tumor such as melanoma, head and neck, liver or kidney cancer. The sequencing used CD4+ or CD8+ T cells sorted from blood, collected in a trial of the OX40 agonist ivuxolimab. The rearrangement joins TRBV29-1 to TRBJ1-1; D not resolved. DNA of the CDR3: TGCAGCGCTCAAATGAACACTGAAGCTTTCTTT. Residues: CSAQMNTEAFF.